A single sample gave rise to the 22 T cell receptor beta chains below, sequenced in a study of identical twins (dated by TCRdb to between 2015 and 2016). Preparation of the library involved 5' RACE. The reads were generated on an Illumina HiSeq 2000. TCRdb trimmed public reads at Q25 via fastp, called clones via MiXCR and kept in-frame beta chains. Each entry is one CDR3 protein sequence, shown with its most common DNA and genes. This sample comprises 1.5 million to 2 million distinct CDR3 sequences, less than 35% of them detected only once. Less than 0.35% of the sample lies in the top ten. Material: cord blood. The receptor set was obtained from a newborn girl in good health.

This chain connects TRBV10-3 to TRBJ2-7, with a weak D call TRBD1 (6 bases). From germline, CDR1 is ENHRY and CDR2 SYGVKD. The length of the CDR3 is 16 residues. V was clipped by 0 bases and J by 3 bases, with 15 bases between them. CDR3 sequence (DNA): TGTGCCATCAGTGAGTCGGGCCTACGGGACAACTACGAGCAGTACTTC. Translated, it gives CAISESGLRDNYEQYF.

This clonotype was observed a few times. The V and J genes are TRBV5-1 and TRBJ2-7; 9 nucleotides line up with TRBD2. V shed 0 bases, J shed 7 bases, and the junction held 14 bases outside the gene matches. This CDR3 region has 17 residues. Germline V gene lookup returns CDR1 SGHRS and CDR2 YFSETQ. DNA of the CDR3: TGCGCCAGCAGCTTGGGTCTAGCGGGGCTAGCCTACAATGAGCAGTACTTC. It translates to CASSLGLAGLAYNEQYF.

The chain recombines TRBV20-1 with TRBJ1-1, with D unclear. The V end lost 5 bases, the J end lost 6 bases, and 16 bases lay between the germline ends. The CDR3 is 13 residues long. Germline CDR1 reads DFQATT; CDR2 reads SNEGSKA (reference sequence). The CDR3, as DNA: TGCAGTGCTGGAGGTTGGACTGACCCTGAAGCTTTCTTT. This sequence encodes CSAGGWTDPEAFF.

This clonotype appeared once. V is TRBV7-2 and J is TRBJ1-2, with D unclear. CDR1 SGHTA and CDR2 FQGNSA come from the germline V gene. The length of the CDR3 is 12 residues. V lost 5 bases and J lost 8, with 12 bases in between. Here the CDR3 reads CASSIARGGYTF. CDR3 bases: TGTGCCAGCAGCATCGCGCGAGGGGGCTACACCTTC. Using reference TRBV7-2 and TRBJ1-2 for the parts outside the CDR3, the full variable domain is GAGVSQSPSNKVTEKGKDVELRCDPISGHTALYWYRQSLGQGLEFLIYFQGNSAPDKSGLPSDRFSAERTGGSVSTLTIQRTQQEDSAVYLCASSIARGGYTFGSGTRLTVV.

V gene TRBV29-1 combines with J gene TRBJ2-4; 9 bases fit TRBD2. The closer fit of TRBJ2-7 to the DNA end suggests the J call may be wrong. CDR1 SQVTM and CDR2 ANQGSEA come from the germline V gene. The CDR3 is 13 amino acids. CDR3 sequence: CSVYSGRINEQYF. DNA for the CDR3: TGCAGCGTCTATAGCGGGAGAATCAACGAGCAGTACTTC.

This clonotype was seen at least ten times. The chain joins TRBV2 to TRBJ2-5; TRBD2 is a possible D gene (5 bases). The length of the CDR3 is 15 residues. Germline loops: CDR1 SNHLY, CDR2 FYNNEI. V was cut by 1 base and J by 5 bases, with 14 bases left in between. DNA of the CDR3: TGTGCCAGCAGTGAAGTACTAGTTCCCACGGAGACCCAGTACTTC. It translates to CASSEVLVPTETQYF.

This sequence joins TRBV6-2 or TRBV6-3 and TRBJ2-1; TRBD2 aligns across 11 bases. Germline V CDR1 and CDR2: MNHEY, SVGEGT. The CDR3 is 15 amino acids. The ends lost 6 bases at V and 3 bases at J; junction bases unmatched: 4. CDR3: CASRVAGGGYNEQFF. The CDR3 region has the DNA TGTGCCAGCAGGGTAGCGGGAGGGGGCTACAATGAGCAGTTCTTC.

The genes are TRBV12-3 or TRBV12-4 and TRBJ2-1; maybe TRBD1 (6 bases). V lost 1 base to trimming and J lost 1 base, with 14 bases between them. The CDR3 totals 17 residues. The chain's CDR3 is CASSLVFGGPSYNEQFF. CDR3 coding DNA: TGTGCCAGCAGTTTAGTTTTTGGGGGCCCGTCCTACAATGAGCAGTTCTTC.

The rearrangement links TRBV7-2 to TRBJ2-2; D unclear. Germline assignment: CDR1 SGHTA and CDR2 FQGNSA. V was clipped by 2 bases and J by 0 bases, with 13 bases between them. The CDR3 contains 17 residues. The CDR3 spells CASSLKFAETNTGELFF. The CDR3 DNA sequence: TGTGCCAGCAGCTTAAAATTTGCGGAGACGAACACCGGGGAGCTGTTTTTT.

Remarks on this clonotype: This may be a read error: a much more frequent sequence differs by one nucleotide. V usage is TRBV29-1 and J usage is TRBJ2-1, with D unclear. The CDR3 loop spans 13 amino acids. Per germline, CDR1 SQVTM and CDR2 ANQGSEA. CDR3 nucleotides: TGCAGCGTTGCCCCGACACCTTACAATGAGCGGTTCTTC. As protein: CSVAPTPYNERFF.

This clonotype has more than one count but fewer than ten. The genes are TRBV12-3 or TRBV12-4 and TRBJ1-2, with a weak D call TRBD1 (6 bases). This CDR3 comprises 14 residues. V lost 1 base to trimming and J lost 7 bases, with 13 bases between them. CDR3 region: CASSLDRDSSGYTF. In nucleotides, the CDR3 is TGTGCCAGCAGTTTAGACAGGGATTCATCTGGCTACACCTTC.

This clonotype has a count of ten or more. V usage is TRBV6-5 and J usage is TRBJ1-2; TRBD1 matches at 9 bases. CDR3 length: 12 amino acids. Germline V CDR1 and CDR2: MNHEY, SVGAGI. V shed 9 bases and J 8 bases; nucleotides not matched to a gene: 7. The CDR3 region is CASTQGAGGYTF. The CDR3 DNA follows: TGTGCCAGTACACAGGGGGCTGGAGGCTACACCTTC.

As regards this clonotype: The junction departs from germline at one end; a sequencing error may be responsible. This sequence joins TRBV6-2 or TRBV6-3 and TRBJ1-1; TRBD1 might be the D (6 bases). Germline-derived CDR1 and CDR2 are MNHEY and SVGEGT. The CDR3 totals 15 residues. The CDR3 nucleotides are TGTGCCAGCAGGGAATTCGACAGGTCGAACACTGGAGCTTTCTTT. Amino acid sequence: CASREFDRSNTGAFF.

The V and J genes are TRBV12-5 and TRBJ1-1; D gene unclear. This CDR3 comprises 11 residues. Germline CDR1 LGHNT, CDR2 FRNRAP. V was clipped by 3 bases and J by 4 bases, with 3 bases between them. CDR3 loop: CASGLATEAFF. CDR3 in DNA: TGTGCTAGTGGTTTAGCCACTGAAGCTTTCTTT. Variable domain in full (rest from reference TRBV12-5 and TRBJ1-1): DARVTQTPRHKVTEMGQEVTMRCQPILGHNTVFWYRQTMMQGLELLAYFRNRAPLDDSGMPKDRFSAEMPDATLATLKIQPSEPRDSAVYFCASGLATEAFFGQGTRLTVV.

The V and J genes are TRBV12-3 or TRBV12-4 and TRBJ2-4; 10 nucleotides match TRBD2. The DNA end is more similar to TRBJ2-7, so the J call may be wrong. The CDR3 loop spans 16 amino acids. The CDR3 protein is CASSVRAGGSSYEQYF. The CDR3 coding sequence is TGTGCCAGCAGTGTCCGAGCGGGAGGGTCCTCCTACGAGCAGTACTTC.

CDR3 DNA sequence: TGTGCCAGCAGGATCGCACAGGGGCGGAGCAATCAGCCCCAGCATTTT. This encodes CASRIAQGRSNQPQHF. The chain joins TRBV28 to TRBJ1-5, with TRBD1 matching over 7 bases. This CDR3 contains 16 residues. Losses at the gene ends were 6 bases for V and 1 base for J; bases not matched to a gene: 9. CDR1 and CDR2 (germline): MDHEN, SYDVKM.

This clonotype was seen only a few times. The V and J genes are TRBV12-3 or TRBV12-4 and TRBJ2-3; perhaps TRBD2 as D (5 bases). V was pared by 6 bases and J by 3 bases, with 16 bases between. The CDR3 sequence is 15 residues long. The CDR3 here is CASSQWKGVTDTQYF. The CDR3 DNA follows: TGTGCCAGCAGCCAGTGGAAGGGAGTTACAGATACGCAGTATTTT.

This clonotype has a handful of counts. V gene TRBV27 combines with J gene TRBJ2-7; tentatively, D is TRBD2 (5 bases). The CDR3 length is 15 residues. The V end was cut by 6 bases, the J end by 2 bases, with 17 bases between. The V gene's germline CDR1 is MNHEY and CDR2 SMNVEV (reference sequence). DNA of the CDR3: TGTGCCAGCAGCAAAACCCTAGCAATTACCTACGAGCAGTACTTC. Translation gives CASSKTLAITYEQYF.

As concerns this clonotype: The germline gene is not matched at one end of the junction; a read error may be the cause. The V call is TRBV7-7, the J call TRBJ2-7; tentatively, D is TRBD1 (5 bases). Per germline, CDR1 SSHAT and CDR2 FNYEAQ (reference sequence). The CDR3 has 20 residues. CDR3 DNA: TGTGCTAGCAGCTTAGATGTGTACTCCTCTTGGGGCAGAATTTCCTACGAGCAGTACTTC. Translation: CASSLDVYSSWGRISYEQYF. The whole variable domain, filled in from reference TRBV7-7 and TRBJ2-7, reads GAGVSQSPRYKVTKRGQDVTLRCDPISSHATLYWYQQALGQGPEFLTYFNYEAQPDKSGLPSDRFSAERPEGSISTLTIQRTEQRDSAMYRCASSLDVYSSWGRISYEQYFGPGTRLTVT.

V gene TRBV20-1 combines with J gene TRBJ1-2; D ambiguous. The CDR3 covers 13 residues. V was pared by 1 base and J by 8 bases, with 14 bases between. Germline V gene data show CDR1 as DFQATT and CDR2 as SNEGSKA (reference sequence). The CDR3 sequence: CSARGSVRWGYTF. CDR3 bases: TGCAGTGCTAGAGGGTCGGTTCGTTGGGGCTACACCTTC.

The V gene is TRBV20-1, the J gene TRBJ1-2, with 9 bases fitting TRBD1. V trimming: 6 bases; J trimming: 6 bases; junction bases outside the gene matches: 20. The CDR3 length is 17 residues. Germline V gene lookup returns CDR1 DFQATT and CDR2 SNEGSKA (reference sequence). CDR3 in DNA: TGCAGTGCCCATACACTCGACAGGGGGTATAGTTTCGATGGCTACACCTTC. Translation: CSAHTLDRGYSFDGYTF.

The chain employs TRBV9 and TRBJ2-1; 11 positions match TRBD2. The V gene end was trimmed by 0 bases and the J gene end by 6 bases; junction bases not matched to a gene: 5. Germline V CDR1 and CDR2: SGDLS, YYNGEE. This CDR3 region has 16 residues. The CDR3 sequence is CASSVATGLAGNEQFF. The CDR3 nucleotides are TGTGCCAGCAGCGTAGCTACAGGACTAGCGGGCAATGAGCAGTTCTTC.